This T cell receptor (beta chain) was recorded in a study of blood T cell repertoires in COVID-19. Original processing notes: The assay estimated nucleated cells by amplifying reference gene primers. Assay used: immunoSEQ multiplex PCR; TCRdb lists only in-frame clones, some missing. D and trimming were read from the DNA, whereas the V and J calls and clone size are those reported in that table. Among 400,000 to 450,000 clones, 80% to 90% were seen once, and the ten largest hold 1.1%. Clinical histories supplied by participants themselves formed the basis of cohort assignment. All recovered Cohort 3 donors got two negative PCRs, got clearance, or saw symptom resolution. The germline V gene encodes CDR1 MDHEN and CDR2 SYDVKM. CDR3 length: 12 amino acids. V was clipped by 4 bases and J by 14 bases, with 12 bases between them.

The receptor's source is a man younger than 40 who had recovered from COVID-19. Sequenced input: PBMCs or T cells enriched from blood (not recorded which). This rearrangement joins TRBV28 to TRBJ1-6; D is unresolved. The DNA of the CDR3 is TGTGCCAGCAGTTCTCCCCAGCGGGCCCTCCACTTT. Protein: CASSSPQRALHF.